These 9 T cell receptor beta chains were all obtained from the same sample, sequenced in a study of T cells in Graves' hyperthyroidism and ophthalmopathy. TCR beta CDR3 sequences were amplified from RNA transcripts. The study used the HTBI primer set for a first-round RT-PCR of the TCR CDR3. TCRdb re-analysed the multiplex PCR reads in MiXCR, keeping a single row per CDR3 protein. The repertoire holds about 360,000 distinct CDR3 sequences, with less than 15% as singletons. Material for sequencing was blood. These receptors all come from a woman aged 18-29 years with Graves' hyperthyroidism.

The sample holds many counts of this clonotype. The CDR3 loop is CATSRDSGQNSPLHF. DNA for the CDR3: TGTGCCACCAGCAGAGATTCCGGACAAAATTCACCCCTCCACTTT. This chain uses TRBV15 with TRBJ1-6; tentative D call: TRBD1 (5 bases). The V gene lost 0 bases and the J gene lost 7 bases, with 10 bases spanning the gap. The CDR3 is 15 amino acids. Germline values: CDR1 LNHNV, CDR2 YYDKDF (reference sequence).

V usage is TRBV30 and J usage is TRBJ1-4; D is unclear. Trimming shortened V by 1 base and J by 8 bases, and 11 bases separated the two germline ends. Germline loops: CDR1 GTSNPN, CDR2 SVGIG (reference sequence). CDR3 size: 13 residues. The CDR3 protein is CAWSAGGGEKLFF. DNA for the CDR3: TGTGCCTGGAGTGCGGGCGGTGGAGAAAAACTGTTTTTT.

The table lists this clonotype with many counts. The V gene is TRBV2, the J gene TRBJ2-1; 14 bases are shared with TRBD2. V shed 7 bases and J 2 bases; nucleotides not matched to a gene: 7. There are 17 residues in the CDR3. CDR1 and CDR2 from the germline V gene are SNHLY and FYNNEI. CDR3 amino acids: CASKETSGREAYNEQFF. In DNA, the CDR3 is TGTGCCAGCAAGGAGACTAGCGGGAGGGAAGCCTACAATGAGCAGTTCTTC. The full variable domain, in which reference TRBV2 and TRBJ2-1 provide the parts outside the CDR3, is EPEVTQTPSHQVTQMGQEVILRCVPISNHLYFYWYRQILGQKVEFLVSFYNNEISEKSEIFDDQFSVERPDGSNFTLKIRSTKLEDSAMYFCASKETSGREAYNEQFFGPGTRLTVL.

This clonotype occurred many times. The V gene is TRBV11-2, the J gene TRBJ2-3, with 9 bases matching TRBD1. CDR1 and CDR2 from the germline V gene are SGHAT and FQNNGV. The trim removed 2 bases at V and 4 bases at J, leaving 7 bases unmatched. The CDR3 covers 16 residues. CDR3 region: CASSLLTGGRADTQYF. CDR3 in DNA: TGTGCCAGCAGCTTACTGACAGGGGGTAGGGCAGATACGCAGTATTTT.

The chain combines TRBV20-1 with TRBJ2-4, with D perhaps being TRBD1 or TRBD2 (5 bases each). The CDR3 consists of 15 residues. V dropped 0 bases and J dropped 0 bases, with 9 bases sitting between them. Germline lookup yields CDR1 DFQATT and CDR2 SNEGSKA (reference sequence). CDR3 sequence: CSARDTGTAKNIQYF. In DNA, the CDR3 is TGCAGTGCTAGAGATACCGGGACAGCCAAAAACATTCAGTACTTC.

This clonotype was recorded at least ten times. The V and J genes are TRBV5-6 and TRBJ2-1; the D gene is possibly TRBD1 (7 bases). The germline CDR1 and CDR2 sequences are SGHDT and YYEEEE. This CDR3 has 14 residues. The germline V and J ends were trimmed by 5 bases and 10 bases, with 19 bases remaining between them. The CDR3 DNA sequence: TGTGCCAGCAGGGAGGGCGGAGGGGGCTGGGAGCAGTTCTTC. Encoded protein: CASREGGGGWEQFF.

This clonotype was detected many times. The chain recombines TRBV3-1 with TRBJ1-1, with D possibly being TRBD1 (5 bases). The CDR3 runs 13 residues. CDR1 LGHDT and CDR2 YNNKEL come from the germline V gene (reference sequence). Between the trimmed V and J ends, which lost 1 base and 6 bases, there was a span of 9 bases. The CDR3 nucleotides are TGTGCCAGCAGCCAAGGGGGCGGTCCTGAAGCTTTCTTT. Translation gives CASSQGGGPEAFF.

At least ten counts were recorded for this clonotype. Being one base from a much bigger clone, this may be a read error. The chain carries TRBV7-9 and TRBJ2-5; D is unclear. Looked up from germline, CDR1 is SEHNR and CDR2 is FQNEAQ (reference sequence). The V end lost 1 base, the J end lost 5 bases, and 2 bases lay between the germline ends. This CDR3 is 11 amino acids long. CDR3 nucleotide sequence: TGTGCCAGCAGCTTAGATGAGACCCAGTACTTC. This codes for CASSLDETQYF.

This clonotype has ten or more counts. The chain links TRBV5-1 to TRBJ2-5, with 10 bases fitting TRBD1. V gave up 3 bases and J gave up 5 bases; unmatched junction bases: 16. Germline V gene sequence: CDR1 SGHRS, CDR2 YFSETQ. The CDR3 has 18 residues. The CDR3 nucleotides are TGCGCCAGCAGCTCGAAGACAGACCCGACAGGGGGCCTGGAGACCCAGTACTTC. Its protein is CASSSKTDPTGGLETQYF.